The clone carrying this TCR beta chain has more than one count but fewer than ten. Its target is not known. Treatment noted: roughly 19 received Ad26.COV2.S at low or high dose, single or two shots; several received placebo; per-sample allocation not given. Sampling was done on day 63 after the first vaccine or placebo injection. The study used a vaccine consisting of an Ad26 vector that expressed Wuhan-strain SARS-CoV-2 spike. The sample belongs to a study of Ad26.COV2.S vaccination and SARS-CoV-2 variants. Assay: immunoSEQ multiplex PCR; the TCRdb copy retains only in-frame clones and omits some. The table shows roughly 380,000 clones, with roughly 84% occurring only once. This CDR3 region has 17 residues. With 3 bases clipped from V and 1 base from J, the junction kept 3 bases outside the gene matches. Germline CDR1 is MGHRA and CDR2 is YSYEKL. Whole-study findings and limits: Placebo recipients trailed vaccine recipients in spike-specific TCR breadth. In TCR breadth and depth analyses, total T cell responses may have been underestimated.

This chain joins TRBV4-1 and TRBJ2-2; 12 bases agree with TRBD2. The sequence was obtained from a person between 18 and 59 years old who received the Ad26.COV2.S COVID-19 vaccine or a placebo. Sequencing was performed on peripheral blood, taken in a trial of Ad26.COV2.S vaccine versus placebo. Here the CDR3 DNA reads TGCGCCAGCAGCCAGGGGACTAGCGGGTTGAACACCGGGGAGCTGTTTTTT. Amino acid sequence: CASSQGTSGLNTGELFF.